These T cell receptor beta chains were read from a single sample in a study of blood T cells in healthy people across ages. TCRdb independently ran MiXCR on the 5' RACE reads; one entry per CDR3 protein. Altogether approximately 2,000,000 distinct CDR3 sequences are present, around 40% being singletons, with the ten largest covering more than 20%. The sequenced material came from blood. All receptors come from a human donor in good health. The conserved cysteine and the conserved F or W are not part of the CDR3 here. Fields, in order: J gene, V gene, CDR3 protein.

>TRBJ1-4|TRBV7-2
ASSLVGQNNEKLF
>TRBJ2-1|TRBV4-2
ASSQAQGRDEQF
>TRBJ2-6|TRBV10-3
AISESGDSRANVLT
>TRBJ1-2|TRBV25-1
ASSEFGEAYGYT
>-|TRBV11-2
ASSFSGGASPYEQY
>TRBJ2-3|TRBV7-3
ASSLKLATDTQY
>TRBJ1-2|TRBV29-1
SVDVQGLEGYT
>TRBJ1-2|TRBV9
ASSARQGGNYGYT
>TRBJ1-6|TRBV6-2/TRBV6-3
ASSYDSGGLH
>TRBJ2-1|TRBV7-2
ASSLSAGAHNEQF
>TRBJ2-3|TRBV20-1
SASLAGDTTDTQY
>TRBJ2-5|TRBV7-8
ASSFFRGRTQETQY
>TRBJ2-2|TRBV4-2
ASSQDPAGGGPSGELF
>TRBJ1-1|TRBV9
ASSVSSALNTEAF
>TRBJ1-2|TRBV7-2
ASSFGTLHSGYT
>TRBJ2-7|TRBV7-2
ASSYQPGGRVPYEQY
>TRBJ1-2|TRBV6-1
VSSEWTGSYGYT
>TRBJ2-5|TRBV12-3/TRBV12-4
ASSSTNEETQY
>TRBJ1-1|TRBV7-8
ASSLGAGTAEAF
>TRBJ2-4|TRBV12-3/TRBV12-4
ASRIAGSGDEQY
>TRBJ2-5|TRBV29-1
SVGPTTGPWETQY
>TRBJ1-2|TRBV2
ASTDPESNYGYT
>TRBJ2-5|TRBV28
ASSSQGETQY
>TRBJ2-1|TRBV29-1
SVNRGNEQF
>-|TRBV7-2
ASSLTASGGGWYEQY
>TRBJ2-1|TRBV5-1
ASSLASPTSGGAYNEQF
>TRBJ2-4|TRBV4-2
ASSDRGSGVYEQY
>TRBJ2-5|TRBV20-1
SARQGAGETQY
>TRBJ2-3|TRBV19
ASSIVITDTQY
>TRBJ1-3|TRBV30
AWSRGAGNTIY
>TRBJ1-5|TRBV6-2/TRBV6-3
ASSYGHSNQPQH
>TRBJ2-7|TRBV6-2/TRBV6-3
ASSKPKLEPRGEY
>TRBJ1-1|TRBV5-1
ASSSRGQLNTEAF
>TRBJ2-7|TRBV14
ASSSMPALSYEQY
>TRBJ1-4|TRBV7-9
ASSSRDTFSEKLF
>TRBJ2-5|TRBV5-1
ASSLATGSGETQY
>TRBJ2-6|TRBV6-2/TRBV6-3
AGSWDSPGANVLT
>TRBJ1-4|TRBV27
ASHGQDNEKLF
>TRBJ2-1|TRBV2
ASSSIAGDNKEQF
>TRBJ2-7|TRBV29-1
SVIQGVYEQY
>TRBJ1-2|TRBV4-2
ASSQVSGDGYT
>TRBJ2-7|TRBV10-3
AILRRDSPGEQY
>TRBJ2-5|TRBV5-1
ASSSGQGAFHEQY
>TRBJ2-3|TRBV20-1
SARMGDTQY
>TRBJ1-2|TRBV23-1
AGSGQYYGYT
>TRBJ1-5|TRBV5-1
ASSSGTGGVQPQH
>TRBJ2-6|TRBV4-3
ASSQNRPGQQAGANVLT
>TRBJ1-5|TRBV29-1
SVSGGRGREPQH
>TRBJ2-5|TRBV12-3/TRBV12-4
ASSFGSSRTQY
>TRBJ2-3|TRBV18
ASSPRLEAASTDTQY